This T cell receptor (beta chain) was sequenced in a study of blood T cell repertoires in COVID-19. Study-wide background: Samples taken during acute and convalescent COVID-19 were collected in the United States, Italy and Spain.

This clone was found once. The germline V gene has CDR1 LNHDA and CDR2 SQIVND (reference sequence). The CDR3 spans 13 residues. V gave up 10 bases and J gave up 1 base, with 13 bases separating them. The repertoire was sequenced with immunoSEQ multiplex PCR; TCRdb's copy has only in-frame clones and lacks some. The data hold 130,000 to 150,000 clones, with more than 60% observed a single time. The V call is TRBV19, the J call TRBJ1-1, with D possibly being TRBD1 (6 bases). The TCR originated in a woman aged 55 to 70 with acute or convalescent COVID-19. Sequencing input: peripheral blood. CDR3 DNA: TGTGCCACTCGGGACATTTCGAACACTGAAGCTTTCTTT. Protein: CATRDISNTEAFF.